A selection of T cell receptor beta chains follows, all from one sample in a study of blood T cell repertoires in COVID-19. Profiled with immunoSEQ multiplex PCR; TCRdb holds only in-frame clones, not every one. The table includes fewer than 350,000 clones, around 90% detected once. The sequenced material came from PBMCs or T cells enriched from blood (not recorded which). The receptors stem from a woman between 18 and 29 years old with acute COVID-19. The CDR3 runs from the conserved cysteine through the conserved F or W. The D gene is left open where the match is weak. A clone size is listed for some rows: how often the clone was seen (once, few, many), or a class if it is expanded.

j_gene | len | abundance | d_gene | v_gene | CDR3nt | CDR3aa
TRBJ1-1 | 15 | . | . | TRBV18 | TGTGCCAGCTCACCGCCGCGGGGGGGAAGCACTGAAGCTTTCTTT | CASSPPRGGSTEAFF
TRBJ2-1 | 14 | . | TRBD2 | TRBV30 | TGTTCCTCATGGAGCGGGATAGGGGACAATGAGCAGTTCTTC | CSSWSGIGDNEQFF
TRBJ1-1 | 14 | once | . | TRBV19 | TGTGCCAGTAGACCATCAGGGTTTAACACTGAAGCTTTCTTT | CASRPSGFNTEAFF
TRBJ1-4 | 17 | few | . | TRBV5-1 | TGCGCCAGCAGCTGGTACAGGGTGGGCTCGGCTAATGAAAAACTGTTTTTT | CASSWYRVGSANEKLFF
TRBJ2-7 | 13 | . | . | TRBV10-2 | TGCGCCAGCAGTGAATTCGAGGGTATCGAGCAGTACTTC | CASSEFEGIEQYF
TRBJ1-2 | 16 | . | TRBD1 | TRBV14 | TGTGCCAGCAGCCAAGATCCCGGGACAGGGATCTATGGCTACACCTTC | CASSQDPGTGIYGYTF
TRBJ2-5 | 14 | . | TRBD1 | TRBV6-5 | TGTGCCAGCCACAGGGGGCGCGAGGTAGAGACCCAGTACTTC | CASHRGREVETQYF
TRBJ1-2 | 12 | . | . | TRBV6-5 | TGTGCCAGCAGGTCGACACTCGGCGGCTACACCTTC | CASRSTLGGYTF
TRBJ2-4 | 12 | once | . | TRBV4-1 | TGCGCCAGCAGCCAATTTCGGAACATTCAGTACTTC | CASSQFRNIQYF
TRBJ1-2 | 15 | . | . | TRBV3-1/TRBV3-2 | TGTGCCAGCAGCCTTCAACAGGGAGCTAACTATGGCTACACCTTC | CASSLQQGANYGYTF
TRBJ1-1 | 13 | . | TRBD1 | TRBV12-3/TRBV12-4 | TGTGCCAGCAGTTTCGGACAGGCCCTTGAAGCTTTCTTT | CASSFGQALEAFF
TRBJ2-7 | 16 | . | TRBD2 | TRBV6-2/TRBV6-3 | TGTGCCAGCAGTCCCATATCGAGCGGGGGGCGCGCCGAGCAGTACTTC | CASSPISSGGRAEQYF
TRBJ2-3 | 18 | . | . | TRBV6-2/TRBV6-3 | TGTGCCAGCAGTTACGACATTGGCAGCCCCGGGGGCACAGATACGCAGTATTTT | CASSYDIGSPGGTDTQYF
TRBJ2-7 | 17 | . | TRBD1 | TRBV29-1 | TGCAGCGGCCGCCTTGTTCGGCGGACAGGGGATCTGTACGAGCAGTACTTC | CSGRLVRRTGDLYEQYF
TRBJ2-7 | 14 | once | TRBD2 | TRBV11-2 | TGTGCCAGCAGCTTAGCTAGCGGGAGATCCGAGCAGTACTTC | CASSLASGRSEQYF
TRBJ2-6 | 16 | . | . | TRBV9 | TGTGCCAGCAGCGTAGGAGGGGGCTCTGGGGCCAACGTCCTGACTTTC | CASSVGGGSGANVLTF
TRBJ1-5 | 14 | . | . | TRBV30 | TGTGCCTGGAGTGTAGCCTTATCGAATCAGCCCCAGCATTTT | CAWSVALSNQPQHF
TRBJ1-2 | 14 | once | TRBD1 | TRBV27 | TGTGCCAGTTCAGACAGGGCCGGTGTCTCTGGCTACACCTTC | CASSDRAGVSGYTF
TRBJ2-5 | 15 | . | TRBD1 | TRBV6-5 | TGTGCCAGCAATGGACAGGGGGCTAGAAGTGAGACCCAGTACTTC | CASNGQGARSETQYF
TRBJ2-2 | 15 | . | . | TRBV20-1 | TGCAGTGCTAGTGAGCGGGTCCCGGACACCGGGGAGCTGTTTTTT | CSASERVPDTGELFF
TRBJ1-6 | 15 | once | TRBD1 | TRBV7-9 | TGTGCCAGCAGCTTAAGGACAGGGGTAAATTCACCCCTCCACTTT | CASSLRTGVNSPLHF
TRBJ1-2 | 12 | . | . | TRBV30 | TGTGCCTGGAGTGGGCAGCACTATGACTACACCTTC | CAWSGQHYDYTF
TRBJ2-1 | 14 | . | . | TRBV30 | TGTGCCTGGAACGGGAATAAACTTACCAATGAGCAGTTCTTC | CAWNGNKLTNEQFF
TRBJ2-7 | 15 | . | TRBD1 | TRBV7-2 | TGTGCCAGCAGCAGTGCAGGGACAGGGGCCTACGAGCAGTACTTC | CASSSAGTGAYEQYF
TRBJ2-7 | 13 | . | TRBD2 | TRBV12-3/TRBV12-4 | TGTGCCGCCAAAAAAGCGGGAGCGCATGAGCAGTACTTC | CAAKKAGAHEQYF
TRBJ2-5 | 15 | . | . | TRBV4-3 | TGCGCCAGCAGCCAAGTCCCCGGGAGACAAGAGACCCAGTACTTC | CASSQVPGRQETQYF
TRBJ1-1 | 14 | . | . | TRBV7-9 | TGTGCCAGCAGCTTCTTAGGGGGGGCGACTGAAGCTTTCTTT | CASSFLGGATEAFF
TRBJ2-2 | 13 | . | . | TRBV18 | TGTGCCAGCTCACCCTTCGAGGGCGGGGAGCTGTTTTTT | CASSPFEGGELFF
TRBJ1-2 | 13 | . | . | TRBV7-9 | TGTGCCAGCAGCTTAGGACAGTTCTATGGCTACACCTTC | CASSLGQFYGYTF
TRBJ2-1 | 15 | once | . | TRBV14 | TGTGCCAGCAGCCCGTTCAGGGAACCTTACAATGAGCAGTTCTTC | CASSPFREPYNEQFF
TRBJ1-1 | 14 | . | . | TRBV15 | TGTGCCACCAGCAGAGACAGGGGGAACACTGAAGCTTTCTTT | CATSRDRGNTEAFF
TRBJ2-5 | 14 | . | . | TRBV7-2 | TGTGCCAGCAGCTTTGTGGGGCCCGGGGAGACCCAGTACTTC | CASSFVGPGETQYF
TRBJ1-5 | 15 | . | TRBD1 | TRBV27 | TGTGCCAGCAGTACCGGACAGGGCAACAATCAGCCCCAGCATTTT | CASSTGQGNNQPQHF
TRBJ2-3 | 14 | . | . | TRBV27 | TGTGCCAGCAGTTTTCGGGGGAGCGCAGATACGCAGTATTTT | CASSFRGSADTQYF
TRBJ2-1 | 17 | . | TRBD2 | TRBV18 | TGTGCCAGCTCACCTTTTAAATCTAGCGGCTCCTACAATGAGCAGTTCTTC | CASSPFKSSGSYNEQFF
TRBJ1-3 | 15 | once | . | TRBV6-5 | TGTGCCAGCAGTACACAGGGAAACTCTGGAAACACCATATATTTT | CASSTQGNSGNTIYF
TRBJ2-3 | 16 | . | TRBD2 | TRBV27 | TGTGCCAGCAGTGTCTATAGCGGGAGGGCGACAGATACGCAGTATTTT | CASSVYSGRATDTQYF
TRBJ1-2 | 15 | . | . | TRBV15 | TGTGCCACCAGCAGAGCAGGGCCAGGAAGAGATGGCTACACCTTC | CATSRAGPGRDGYTF
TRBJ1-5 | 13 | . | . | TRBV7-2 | TGTGCCAGCAGCTTCGACGGAGGTCAGCCCCAGCATTTT | CASSFDGGQPQHF
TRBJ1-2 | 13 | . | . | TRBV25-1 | TGTGCCAGCAGTGAACAGGGGAACTATGGCTACACCTTC | CASSEQGNYGYTF
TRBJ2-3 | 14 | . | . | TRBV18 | TGTGCCAGCTCACCCGGTTCCGGGACAGATACGCAGTATTTT | CASSPGSGTDTQYF